These T cell receptor beta chains were read from a single sample in a study of memory CD4+ T cells and cytomegalovirus serostatus. Assay used: immunoSEQ multiplex PCR; TCRdb lists only in-frame clones, some missing. This table holds about 60,000 clones, more than 65% found once. The sample comprised memory CD4+ T cells from blood. These receptors all come from an adult in good health and CMV-seronegative. Some clones in this sample may be carry-over from other donors' samples. CDR3s include the opening cysteine and the closing phenylalanine or tryptophan.

V: TRBV7-7
J: TRBJ2-5
CDR3: CASSRGLAGAREETQYF

V: TRBV28
J: TRBJ2-1
CDR3: CASVIGGVGRLYNEQFF

V: TRBV28
J: TRBJ1-1
CDR3: CASSLFSRTPEAFF

V: TRBV7-8
J: TRBJ2-3
CDR3: CASSLRSGRAEDTQYF

V: TRBV12-5
J: TRBJ2-3
CDR3: CASGFSGTSGTDTQYF

V: TRBV7-3
J: TRBJ1-1
CDR3: CASSSGQLMNTEAFF

V: TRBV15
J: TRBJ2-1
CDR3: CATSLEMGGKGNEQFF

V: TRBV25-1
J: TRBJ2-7
CDR3: CASSEPRGRKAYEQYF

V: TRBV2
J: TRBJ2-5
CDR3: CASSLRYQETQYF

V: TRBV27
J: TRBJ2-2
CDR3: CASSLRDSNTGELFF

V: TRBV7-3
J: TRBJ2-7
CDR3: CASSSAPGQNYEQYF

V: TRBV5-4
J: TRBJ2-3
CDR3: CASSRRQGAADTQYF

V: TRBV11-2
J: TRBJ2-7
CDR3: CASSRLGLAGSRTYEQYF

V: TRBV28
J: TRBJ2-7
CDR3: CASSFHRGLSEQYF

V: TRBV5-3
J: TRBJ2-7
CDR3: CARSLVPSYEQYF

V: TRBV28
J: TRBJ1-2
CDR3: CASSFVRKNYGYTF

V: TRBV7-9
J: TRBJ1-1
CDR3: CASSLRRGLNTEAFF

V: TRBV29-1
J: TRBJ2-7
CDR3: CSVERERYEQYF

V: TRBV19
J: TRBJ2-3
CDR3: CASNPRGGSRTDTQYF

V: TRBV6-1
J: TRBJ2-3
CDR3: CAGRGFADTQYF

V: TRBV2
J: TRBJ2-7
CDR3: CASSVSSYEQYF

V: TRBV13
J: TRBJ2-7
CDR3: CASSRALGRAAGEQYF

V: TRBV28
J: TRBJ2-7
CDR3: CASSPRQEQYF

V: TRBV10-3
J: TRBJ1-2
CDR3: CAISQTVGFGYTF

V: TRBV5-1
J: TRBJ2-2
CDR3: CASSFYGLAGGSAGELFF

V: TRBV18
J: TRBJ1-1
CDR3: CASSPGPNTEAFF

V: TRBV11-2
J: TRBJ2-7
CDR3: CASSLAGSYEQYF

V: TRBV11-1
J: TRBJ2-2
CDR3: CASSSRDLNGELFF

V: TRBV7-9
J: TRBJ2-4
CDR3: CASSLGSTGENIQYF

V: TRBV30
J: TRBJ1-1
CDR3: CAWSVKGLNTEAFF

V: TRBV19
J: TRBJ1-4
CDR3: CASSMRGEEKLFF

V: TRBV14
J: TRBJ2-3
CDR3: CASSQRPPDTQYF

V: TRBV28
J: TRBJ2-1
CDR3: CASSTTAGGQYNEQFF

V: TRBV7-9
J: TRBJ1-1
CDR3: CASSLLGHANTEAFF

V: TRBV11-2
J: TRBJ2-7
CDR3: CASSLPGLAAYEQYF

V: TRBV7-9
J: TRBJ1-1
CDR3: CASSLARTGGTEAFF

V: TRBV19
J: TRBJ1-5
CDR3: CASRLRQGHQPQHF

V: TRBV7-7
J: TRBJ2-5
CDR3: CASSLGGFQETQYF

V: TRBV6-5
J: TRBJ1-2
CDR3: CASSGRATEGYGYTF

V: TRBV6-6
J: TRBJ2-5
CDR3: CASQYGTQETQYF

V: TRBV4-3
J: TRBJ2-6
CDR3: CASSPALSSSGANVLTF

V: TRBV14
J: TRBJ2-7
CDR3: CASSQDRAAGYYEQYF

V: TRBV6-5
J: TRBJ1-2
CDR3: CASGREGGNYGYTF

V: TRBV4-3
J: TRBJ2-2
CDR3: CASSQGVTGGTGELFF

V: TRBV21-1
J: TRBJ2-7
CDR3: CASSKSERGTYEQYF

V: TRBV20-1
J: TRBJ2-7
CDR3: CSAKRAYEQYF

V: TRBV6-1
J: TRBJ1-2
CDR3: CASSEANNYYYGYTF

V: TRBV18
J: TRBJ1-1
CDR3: CASSLMTGDTEAFF

V: TRBV4-2
J: TRBJ2-3
CDR3: CASSQDPLGTDTQYF

V: TRBV6-6
J: TRBJ2-5
CDR3: CASSYSNREETQYF